A selection of T cell receptor beta chains follows, all from one sample in a study of control samples from healthy donors and cancer patients. Sequenced by immunoSEQ multiplex PCR; TCRdb stores in-frame clones only, minus some. The sample holds 110,000 to 150,000 clones, less than 90% seen once. The sequenced sample was blood. The receptors come from a woman aged 30 to 39 in good health. The CDR3 runs from the conserved cysteine through the conserved F or W. The order of the fields is clone size, V gene, J gene, D gene, CDR3 length, CDR3 DNA, CDR3 protein. A D gene is named only where the DNA matches it firmly. Clone size is stated in some rows and not others, as once, few, many or a class when expanded.

clone size: NA; V gene: TRBV30; J gene: TRBJ2-5; D gene: NA; CDR3 length: 14; CDR3 DNA: TGTGCCTGGAGTGTACCCCCTACGGGGGAGACCCAGTACTTC; CDR3 protein: CAWSVPPTGETQYF
clone size: NA; V gene: TRBV7-8; J gene: TRBJ1-5; D gene: NA; CDR3 length: 15; CDR3 DNA: TGTGCCAGCAGCCTCCGGGACAACCATCATCAGCCCCAGCATTTT; CDR3 protein: CASSLRDNHHQPQHF
clone size: NA; V gene: TRBV19; J gene: TRBJ1-2; D gene: NA; CDR3 length: 12; CDR3 DNA: TGTGCCAGTAACCAGAAGAACTATGGCTACACCTTC; CDR3 protein: CASNQKNYGYTF
clone size: once; V gene: TRBV18; J gene: TRBJ2-7; D gene: NA; CDR3 length: 14; CDR3 DNA: TGTGCCAGCTCACCGAGTGGCAGCCCCTACGAGCAGTACTTC; CDR3 protein: CASSPSGSPYEQYF
clone size: NA; V gene: TRBV6-5; J gene: TRBJ2-3; D gene: NA; CDR3 length: 15; CDR3 DNA: TGTGCCAGCAGTTACTCGAGACGGCACACAGATACGCAGTATTTT; CDR3 protein: CASSYSRRHTDTQYF
clone size: NA; V gene: TRBV25-1; J gene: TRBJ2-7; D gene: NA; CDR3 length: 11; CDR3 DNA: TGTGCCAGCAGTGAATTGAACGAGCAGTACTTC; CDR3 protein: CASSELNEQYF
clone size: NA; V gene: TRBV10-3; J gene: TRBJ1-1; D gene: NA; CDR3 length: 15; CDR3 DNA: TGTGCCATCAGTCCGGGCGGGGGCAGGGGCACTGAAGCTTTCTTT; CDR3 protein: CAISPGGGRGTEAFF
clone size: NA; V gene: TRBV7-9; J gene: TRBJ2-5; D gene: NA; CDR3 length: 15; CDR3 DNA: TGTGCCAGCAGCCCAATCCAGGGATTCGGCGAGACCCAGTACTTC; CDR3 protein: CASSPIQGFGETQYF
clone size: NA; V gene: TRBV4-1; J gene: TRBJ2-7; D gene: TRBD2; CDR3 length: 18; CDR3 DNA: TGCGCCAGCAGCCAAGGTGGGGTAGCGGGAGGGTATTCAGACGAGCAGTACTTC; CDR3 protein: CASSQGGVAGGYSDEQYF
clone size: NA; V gene: TRBV5-1; J gene: TRBJ1-1; D gene: NA; CDR3 length: 14; CDR3 DNA: TGCGCCAGCAGCTTGGAGGCGGGGGGACTACTCGCTTTCTTT; CDR3 protein: CASSLEAGGLLAFF
clone size: NA; V gene: TRBV7-2; J gene: TRBJ1-2; D gene: NA; CDR3 length: 13; CDR3 DNA: TGTGCCAGCAGTTTGAAACCAGGGTCTGGCTACACCTTC; CDR3 protein: CASSLKPGSGYTF
clone size: NA; V gene: TRBV16; J gene: TRBJ2-4; D gene: NA; CDR3 length: 13; CDR3 DNA: TGTGCCAGCAGCCAATCGAATAGGTCCCCGACGTACTTC; CDR3 protein: CASSQSNRSPTYF
clone size: NA; V gene: TRBV5-1; J gene: TRBJ2-3; D gene: NA; CDR3 length: 15; CDR3 DNA: TGCGCCAGCAGCTTGGCCGCGGGGTGGGTGGATACGCAGTATTTT; CDR3 protein: CASSLAAGWVDTQYF
clone size: NA; V gene: TRBV29-1; J gene: TRBJ2-5; D gene: TRBD2; CDR3 length: 14; CDR3 DNA: TGCAGCGCTAGGACTAGCGGTTTCTTGGAGACCCAGTACTTC; CDR3 protein: CSARTSGFLETQYF
clone size: NA; V gene: TRBV3-1/TRBV3-2; J gene: TRBJ1-1; D gene: TRBD1; CDR3 length: 15; CDR3 DNA: TGTGCCAGCAGTCTCCGACAGGGGGGGAACACTGAAGCTTTCTTT; CDR3 protein: CASSLRQGGNTEAFF
clone size: NA; V gene: TRBV24-1; J gene: TRBJ1-2; D gene: NA; CDR3 length: 15; CDR3 DNA: TGTGCCACCAGTGACCACGGGGGGGGCAACTATGGCTACACCTTC; CDR3 protein: CATSDHGGGNYGYTF
clone size: NA; V gene: TRBV5-4; J gene: TRBJ2-1; D gene: NA; CDR3 length: 15; CDR3 DNA: TGTGCCACGTTTGACTCCTTCGGGGTGTGGAATGAGCAGTTCTTC; CDR3 protein: CATFDSFGVWNEQFF
clone size: NA; V gene: TRBV7-2; J gene: TRBJ1-1; D gene: TRBD1; CDR3 length: 15; CDR3 DNA: TGTGCCAGCAGCTCGGCCTCAGGGGGGCACACTGAAGCTTTCTTT; CDR3 protein: CASSSASGGHTEAFF
clone size: NA; V gene: TRBV20-1; J gene: TRBJ1-2; D gene: NA; CDR3 length: 11; CDR3 DNA: TGCAGTGCCCATCACAGGGAGGGCTACACCTTC; CDR3 protein: CSAHHREGYTF